This TCR beta chain was obtained from a study of blood T cell repertoires in COVID-19. The CDR3 runs 13 residues. V lost 2 bases and J 4 bases, leaving 6 bases between the germline ends. Germline CDR1 is MNHEY and CDR2 is SMNVEV (reference sequence). Of note for this clone: Additional DNA sequences in this sample encode the identical CDR3.

TCRdb's table, derived via immunoSEQ multiplex PCR, lists solely in-frame clones and lacks some. The sample lists about 120,000 clones; approximately 86% were seen once. V and J are TRBV27 and TRBJ1-5, with a weak D call TRBD1 (5 bases). This receptor was obtained from a woman between 65 and 79 years old with COVID-19, enrolled during active disease. Sequenced material: peripheral blood. This chain's CDR3 is CASSLRGNQPQHF. The CDR3 DNA reads as TGTGCCAGCAGTTTAAGGGGTAATCAGCCCCAGCATTTT.